The next 17 T cell receptor beta chains were all read from a single sample in a study of T cell changes during pregnancy in multiple sclerosis. The table came from immunoSEQ multiplex PCR; TCRdb's copy has only in-frame clones and leaves some out. Altogether roughly 28,000 clones are present, approximately 94% being singletons, with the ten largest covering 4.5% to 6.5%. The sample consisted of CD8+ T cells from peripheral blood mononuclear cells, taken before pregnancy. The source is a female donor with multiple sclerosis, enrolled in a pregnancy study.

The rearrangement links TRBV27 to TRBJ2-1, with TRBD1 matching over 11 bases. The CDR3 length is 16 residues. The germline CDR1 and CDR2 sequences are MNHEY and SMNVEV (reference sequence). The J segment lost 9 bases and the V segment lost 2 bases, leaving 9 bases of the junction unmatched. CDR3 residues: CASSLGTGGFQGEQFF. The CDR3 DNA follows: TGTGCCAGCAGTTTAGGGACAGGGGGTTTTCAAGGTGAGCAGTTCTTC.

The genes are TRBV9 and TRBJ2-1; TRBD1 matches at 8 bases. Germline-derived CDR1 and CDR2 are SGDLS and YYNGEE. V shed 3 bases and J 8 bases; nucleotides not matched to a gene: 4. This CDR3 spans 13 amino acids. The CDR3: CASSEDRVYEQFF. DNA for the CDR3: TGTGCCAGCAGCGAGGACAGGGTGTATGAGCAGTTCTTC.

V and J are TRBV5-5 and TRBJ1-1; 8 bases are shared with TRBD1. The V and J ends lost 5 bases and 5 bases, in that order; junction bases with no gene match: 8. The CDR3 runs 14 residues. The germline V gene has CDR1 SGHKS and CDR2 YYEKEE (reference sequence). CDR3 protein: CASRSQGAWTEAFF. The CDR3 bases are TGTGCCAGCAGAAGCCAGGGGGCATGGACTGAAGCTTTCTTT.

The rearrangement links TRBV4-3 to TRBJ1-1; D not resolved. The CDR3 loop spans 15 amino acids. CDR1 and CDR2 from the germline V gene are LGHNA and YSLEER. V lost 1 base and J lost 0, with 9 bases in between. CDR3 in amino acids: CASSQGHGMNTEAFF. In DNA, the CDR3 is TGCGCCAGCAGCCAAGGACATGGAATGAACACTGAAGCTTTCTTT.

This chain uses TRBV5-1 with TRBJ1-1; D might be TRBD1 (6 bases). Germline CDR1 reads SGHRS; CDR2 reads YFSETQ. The CDR3 consists of 17 residues. Deletions cut 1 base from V and 1 base from J, with 17 bases between. DNA of the CDR3: TGCGCCAGCAGCTTGTTCGTAACACAGGGTGGGAACACTGAAGCTTTCTTT. Residues: CASSLFVTQGGNTEAFF.

The rearrangement uses TRBV5-4 and TRBJ1-1; D might be TRBD1 (5 bases). Trimming took 0 bases from V and 1 from J, leaving 13 bases between them. The CDR3 covers 16 residues. Germline V gene sequence: CDR1 SGHNT, CDR2 YYREEE (reference sequence). This CDR3 reads CASSLAEVGGNTEAFF. CDR3 nucleotide sequence: TGTGCCAGCAGCTTGGCCGAGGTGGGGGGGAACACTGAAGCTTTCTTT.

This chain joins TRBV27 and TRBJ2-3; D possibly corresponds to TRBD2 (6 bases). CDR1 MNHEY and CDR2 SMNVEV come from the germline V gene (reference sequence). The CDR3 covers 15 residues. V was pared by 8 bases and J by 4 bases, with 19 bases between. CDR3 protein: CASRYLSGPPDTQYF. CDR3 DNA: TGTGCCAGCCGTTACTTAAGCGGGCCTCCAGATACGCAGTATTTT.

About this clone itself: The CDR3 does not close with the conserved phenylalanine or tryptophan, likely indicating a read error. The chain couples TRBV6-5 to TRBJ1-2; D is possibly TRBD1 (5 bases). The CDR3 contains 14 residues. Germline V CDR1 and CDR2: MNHEY, SVGAGI. Trimming shortened V by 6 bases and J by 8 bases, and 19 bases separated the two germline ends. The CDR3 nucleotides read TGTGCCAGCAGCCCCAGGGCCGGCCCTTCCGGCTACACCCTC. Its translation: CASSPRAGPSGYTL.

The rearrangement uses TRBV14 and TRBJ2-1; no definite D call. This CDR3 spans 16 amino acids. The V end lost 0 bases, the J end lost 7 bases, and 16 bases lay between the germline ends. Germline loops: CDR1 SGHDN, CDR2 FVKESK. The CDR3, as DNA: TGTGCCAGCAGCCAAGATCGAGCGTCCCACCCAAATGAGCAGTTCTTC. Translating it yields CASSQDRASHPNEQFF.

Notes on this clone: Germline and junction disagree at one end, which may indicate a read error. The V call is TRBV2, the J call TRBJ2-1; 7 bases align to TRBD1. CDR3 length: 15 residues. CDR1 and CDR2 (germline): SNHLY, FYNNEI. The CDR3 loop is CASSEVRGRELLGVF. DNA for the CDR3: TGTGCCAGCAGTGAAGTGAGGGGGCGAGAGTTGCTTGGGGTCTTC.

The CDR3 DNA is TGTGCCAGCATCGGGACAGGGGGCGCGTTGGCTGAAGCTTTCTTT. Its translation is CASIGTGGALAEAFF. The V gene is TRBV2, the J gene TRBJ1-1; 12 nucleotides line up with TRBD1. Germline loops: CDR1 SNHLY, CDR2 FYNNEI. CDR3 length: 15 residues. Trimming at V came to 7 bases and at J to 6 bases, leaving 9 bases not matched to a gene.

This chain links TRBV7-3 with TRBJ2-2; the D gene is possibly TRBD2 (6 bases). Germline V CDR1 and CDR2: SGHTA, FQGTGA. V was pared by 5 bases and J by 5 bases, with 15 bases between. The CDR3 extends over 15 amino acids. The CDR3 sequence is CASSLGQAGTGELFF. Written as DNA, the CDR3 is TGTGCCAGCAGCCTGGGGCAGGCGGGGACCGGGGAGCTGTTTTTT.

V usage is TRBV4-1 and J usage is TRBJ2-7, with D uncertain. The CDR3 loop spans 12 amino acids. Germline loops: CDR1 MGHRA, CDR2 YSYEKL. The V and J ends lost 1 base and 3 bases respectively, with 4 bases between them. The CDR3 DNA sequence: TGCGCCAGCAGCCAAGGAGGCTACGAGCAGTACTTC. This gives the protein CASSQGGYEQYF.

The chain carries TRBV19 and TRBJ2-7, with 9 bases that match TRBD1. CDR1 and CDR2 from the germline V gene are LNHDA and SQIVND (reference sequence). Trimming took 6 bases from V and 3 from J; bases not matched to a gene: 9. The CDR3 contains 15 residues. CDR3 amino acids: CASSPGTGKSYEQYF. Here the CDR3 DNA reads TGTGCCAGTAGCCCCGGGACAGGGAAGAGCTACGAGCAGTACTTC.

The chain joins TRBV27 to TRBJ1-5; D is possibly TRBD1 (6 bases). CDR1 MNHEY and CDR2 SMNVEV come from the germline V gene (reference sequence). Trimming pared 2 bases from V and 4 bases from J, leaving 15 bases between. CDR3 length equals 16 residues. In DNA, the CDR3 is TGTGCCAGCAGTTTAGGGTCCCCAGGGACAAATCAGCCCCAGCATTTT. Amino acid sequence: CASSLGSPGTNQPQHF.

The chain joins TRBV6-1 to TRBJ1-5, with no clear D. Germline V lookup: CDR1 MNHNS, CDR2 SASEGT. Trimming took off 4 bases at V and 11 bases at J, with 12 bases between the two ends. The CDR3 has 12 residues. CDR3 loop: CASSGTEGTQHF. The CDR3, as DNA: TGTGCCAGCAGTGGCACGGAGGGAACCCAGCATTTT.

V usage is TRBV6-5 and J usage is TRBJ2-1; D gene ambiguous. Trimming left V 2 bases short and J 2 bases short, with 7 bases between. The V gene's germline CDR1 is MNHEY and CDR2 SVGAGI. The CDR3 sequence is 14 residues long. The CDR3 here is CASSYSPPYNEQFF. The CDR3 coding sequence is TGTGCCAGCAGTTACAGCCCGCCCTACAATGAGCAGTTCTTC.